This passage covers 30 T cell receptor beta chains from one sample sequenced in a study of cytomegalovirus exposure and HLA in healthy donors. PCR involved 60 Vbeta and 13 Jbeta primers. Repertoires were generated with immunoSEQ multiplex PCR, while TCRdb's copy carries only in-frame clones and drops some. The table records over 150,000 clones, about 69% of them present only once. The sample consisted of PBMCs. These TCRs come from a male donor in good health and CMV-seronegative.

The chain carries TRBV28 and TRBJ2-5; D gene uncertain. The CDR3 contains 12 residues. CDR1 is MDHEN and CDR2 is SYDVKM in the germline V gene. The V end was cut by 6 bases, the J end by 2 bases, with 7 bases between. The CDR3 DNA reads TGTGCCAGCAGCATACTTCAAGAGACCCAGTACTTC. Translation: CASSILQETQYF. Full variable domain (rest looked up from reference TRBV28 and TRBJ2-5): DVKVTQSSRYLVKRTGEKVFLECVQDMDHENMFWYRQDPGLGLRLIYFSYDVKMKEKGDIPEGYSVSREKKERFSLILESASTNQTSMYLCASSILQETQYFGPGTRLLVL.

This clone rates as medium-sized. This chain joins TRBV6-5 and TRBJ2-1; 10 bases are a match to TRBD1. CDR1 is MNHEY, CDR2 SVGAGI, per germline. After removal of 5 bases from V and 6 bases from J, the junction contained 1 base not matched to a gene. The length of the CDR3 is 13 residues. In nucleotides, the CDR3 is TGTGCCAGCAGTGGACAGGGGGGCAATGAGCAGTTCTTC. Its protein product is CASSGQGGNEQFF.

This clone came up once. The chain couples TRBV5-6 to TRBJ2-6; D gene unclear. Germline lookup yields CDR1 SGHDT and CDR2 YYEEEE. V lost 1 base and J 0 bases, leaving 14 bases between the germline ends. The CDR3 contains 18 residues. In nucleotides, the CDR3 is TGTGCCAGCAGCTTGTTCACGTCCTCTACCTCTGGGGCCAACGTCCTGACTTTC. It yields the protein CASSLFTSSTSGANVLTF.

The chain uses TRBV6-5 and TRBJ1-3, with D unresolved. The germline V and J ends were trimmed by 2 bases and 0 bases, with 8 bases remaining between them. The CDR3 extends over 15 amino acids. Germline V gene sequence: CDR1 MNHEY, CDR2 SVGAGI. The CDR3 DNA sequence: TGTGCCAGCAGTTACGGAGTCCACTCTGGAAACACCATATATTTT. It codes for CASSYGVHSGNTIYF.

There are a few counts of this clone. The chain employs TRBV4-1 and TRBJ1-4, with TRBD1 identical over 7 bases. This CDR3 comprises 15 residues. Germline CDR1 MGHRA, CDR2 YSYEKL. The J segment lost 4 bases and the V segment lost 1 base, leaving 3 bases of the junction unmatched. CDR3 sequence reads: CASSQGDRDNEKLFF. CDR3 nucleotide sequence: TGCGCCAGCAGCCAAGGGGACAGAGATAATGAAAAACTGTTTTTT.

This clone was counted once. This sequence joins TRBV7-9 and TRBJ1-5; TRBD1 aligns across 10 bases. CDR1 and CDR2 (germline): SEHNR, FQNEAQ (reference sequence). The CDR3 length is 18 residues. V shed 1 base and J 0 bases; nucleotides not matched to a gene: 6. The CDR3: CASSLVGQGLNSNQPQHF. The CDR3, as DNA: TGTGCCAGCAGCTTAGTGGGACAGGGGTTGAATAGCAATCAGCCCCAGCATTTT.

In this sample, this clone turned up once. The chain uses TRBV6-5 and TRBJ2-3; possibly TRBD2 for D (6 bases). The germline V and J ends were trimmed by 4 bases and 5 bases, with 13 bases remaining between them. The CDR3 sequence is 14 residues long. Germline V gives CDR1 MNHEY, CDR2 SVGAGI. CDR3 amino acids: CASSSRLVRDTQYF. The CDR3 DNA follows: TGTGCCAGCAGTTCAAGACTAGTTAGAGATACGCAGTATTTT.

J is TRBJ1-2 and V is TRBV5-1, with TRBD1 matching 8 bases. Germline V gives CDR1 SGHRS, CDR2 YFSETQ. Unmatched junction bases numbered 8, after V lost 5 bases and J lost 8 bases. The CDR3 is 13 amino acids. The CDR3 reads CASSWTGMGGYTF. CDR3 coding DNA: TGCGCCAGCAGTTGGACAGGGATGGGAGGCTACACCTTC.

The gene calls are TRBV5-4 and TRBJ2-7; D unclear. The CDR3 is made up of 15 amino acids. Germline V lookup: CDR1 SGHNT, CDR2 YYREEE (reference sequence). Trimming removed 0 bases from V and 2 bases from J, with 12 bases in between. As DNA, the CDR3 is TGTGCCAGCAGCTTGGGGGTGGGCCAGGCCTACGAGCAGTACTTC. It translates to CASSLGVGQAYEQYF.

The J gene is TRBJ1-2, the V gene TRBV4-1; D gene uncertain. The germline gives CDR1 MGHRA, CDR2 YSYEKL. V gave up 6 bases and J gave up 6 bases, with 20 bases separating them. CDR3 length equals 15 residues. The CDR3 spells CASSPETGMTDGYTF. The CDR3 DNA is TGCGCCAGCAGTCCAGAAACCGGGATGACGGATGGCTACACCTTC.

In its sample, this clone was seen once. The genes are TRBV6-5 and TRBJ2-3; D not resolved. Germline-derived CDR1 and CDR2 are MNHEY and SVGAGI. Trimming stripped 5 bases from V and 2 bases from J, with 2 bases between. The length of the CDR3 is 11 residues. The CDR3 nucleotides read TGTGCCAGCAGTCACACAGATACGCAGTATTTT. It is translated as CASSHTDTQYF.

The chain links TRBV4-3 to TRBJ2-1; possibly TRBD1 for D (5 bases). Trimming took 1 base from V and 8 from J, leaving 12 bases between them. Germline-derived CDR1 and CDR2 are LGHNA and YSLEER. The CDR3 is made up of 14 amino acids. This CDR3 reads CASSQVRDSHEQFF. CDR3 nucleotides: TGCGCCAGCAGCCAAGTCAGAGACAGTCATGAGCAGTTCTTC.

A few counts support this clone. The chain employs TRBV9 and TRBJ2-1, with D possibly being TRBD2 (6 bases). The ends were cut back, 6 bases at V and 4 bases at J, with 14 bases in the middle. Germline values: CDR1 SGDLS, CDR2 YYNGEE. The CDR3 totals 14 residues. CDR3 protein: CASTTGVEYNEQFF. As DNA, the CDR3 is TGTGCCAGCACGACGGGAGTCGAATACAATGAGCAGTTCTTC.

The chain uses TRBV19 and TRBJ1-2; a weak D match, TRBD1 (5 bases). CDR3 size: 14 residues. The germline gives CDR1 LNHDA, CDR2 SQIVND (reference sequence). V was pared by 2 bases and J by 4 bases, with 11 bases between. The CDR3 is CASSIPGLSYGYTF. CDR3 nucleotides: TGTGCCAGTAGTATACCGGGACTTTCCTATGGCTACACCTTC.

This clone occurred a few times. The CDR3 loop reads CASSPDRGLGSQHF. The CDR3 bases are TGTGCCAGCAGCCCGGACAGGGGGCTTGGGTCCCAGCATTTT. V is TRBV5-6 and J is TRBJ1-5; 11 bases align to TRBD1. After removal of 4 bases from V and 11 bases from J, the junction contained 8 bases not matched to a gene. CDR3 length equals 14 residues. CDR1 is SGHDT, CDR2 YYEEEE, per germline.

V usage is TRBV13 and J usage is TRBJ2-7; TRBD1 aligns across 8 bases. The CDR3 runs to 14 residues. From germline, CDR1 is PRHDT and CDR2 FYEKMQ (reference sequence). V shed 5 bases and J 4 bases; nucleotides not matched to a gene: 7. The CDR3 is CASSPDDRGYEQYF. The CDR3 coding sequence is TGTGCCAGCAGCCCTGATGACAGGGGATACGAGCAGTACTTC.

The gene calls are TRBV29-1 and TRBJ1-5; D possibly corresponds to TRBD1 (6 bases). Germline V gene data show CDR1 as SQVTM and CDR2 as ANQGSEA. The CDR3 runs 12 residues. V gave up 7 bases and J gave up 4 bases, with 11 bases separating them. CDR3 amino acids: CSGGQPNQPQHF. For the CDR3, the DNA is TGCAGCGGAGGACAGCCGAATCAGCCCCAGCATTTT.

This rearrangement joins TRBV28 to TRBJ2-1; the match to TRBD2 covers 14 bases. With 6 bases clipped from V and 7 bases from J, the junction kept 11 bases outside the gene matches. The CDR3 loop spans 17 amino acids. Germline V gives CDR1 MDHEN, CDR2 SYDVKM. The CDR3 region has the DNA TGTGCCAGCAGCCCAACACCCGGGACTAGCGGGAGTAATGAGCAGTTCTTC. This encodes CASSPTPGTSGSNEQFF.

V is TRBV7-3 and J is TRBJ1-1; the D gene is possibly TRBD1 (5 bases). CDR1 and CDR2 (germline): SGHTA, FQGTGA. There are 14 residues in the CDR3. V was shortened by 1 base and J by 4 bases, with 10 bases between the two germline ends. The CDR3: CASSLNARGTEAFF. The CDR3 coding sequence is TGTGCCAGCAGCTTAAACGCTAGGGGCACTGAAGCTTTCTTT.

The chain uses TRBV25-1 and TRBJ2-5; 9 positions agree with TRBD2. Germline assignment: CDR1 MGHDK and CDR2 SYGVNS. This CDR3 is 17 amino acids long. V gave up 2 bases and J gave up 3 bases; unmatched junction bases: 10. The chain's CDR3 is CASSEGGMGLAKETQYF. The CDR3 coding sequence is TGTGCCAGCAGTGAAGGAGGGATGGGACTAGCAAAAGAGACCCAGTACTTC.

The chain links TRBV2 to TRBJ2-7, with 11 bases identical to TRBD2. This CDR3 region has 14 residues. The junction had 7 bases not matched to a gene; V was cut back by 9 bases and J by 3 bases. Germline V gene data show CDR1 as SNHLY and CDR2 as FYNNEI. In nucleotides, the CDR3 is TGTGCCAGTGTGGGGACTAGCGGTAACTACGAGCAGTACTTC. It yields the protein CASVGTSGNYEQYF.

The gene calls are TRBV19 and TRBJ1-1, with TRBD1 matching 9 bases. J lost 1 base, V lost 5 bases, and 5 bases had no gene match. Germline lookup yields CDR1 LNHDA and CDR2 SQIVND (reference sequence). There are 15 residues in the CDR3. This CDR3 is CASSRTGGGNTEAFF. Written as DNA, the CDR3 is TGTGCCAGTAGTCGAACAGGGGGCGGGAACACTGAAGCTTTCTTT.

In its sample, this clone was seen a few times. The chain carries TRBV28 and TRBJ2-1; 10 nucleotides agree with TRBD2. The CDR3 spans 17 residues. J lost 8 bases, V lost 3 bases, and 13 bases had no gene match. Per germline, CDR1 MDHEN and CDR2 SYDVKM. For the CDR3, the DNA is TGTGCCAGCAGTTTCGCCCCAACTAGCGGGAAATCCCATGAGCAGTTCTTC. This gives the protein CASSFAPTSGKSHEQFF.

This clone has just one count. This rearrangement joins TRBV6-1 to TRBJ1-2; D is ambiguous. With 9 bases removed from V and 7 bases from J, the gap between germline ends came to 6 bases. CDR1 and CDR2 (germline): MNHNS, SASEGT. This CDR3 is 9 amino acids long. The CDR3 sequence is CASESGYTF. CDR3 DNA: TGTGCCAGTGAGAGTGGCTACACCTTC.

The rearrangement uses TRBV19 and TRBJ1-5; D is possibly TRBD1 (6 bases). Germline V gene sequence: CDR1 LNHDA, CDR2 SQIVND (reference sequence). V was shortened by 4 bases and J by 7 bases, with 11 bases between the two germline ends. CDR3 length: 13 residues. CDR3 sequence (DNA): TGTGCCAGTAGTACCACAGGGAACCAGCCCCAGCATTTT. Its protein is CASSTTGNQPQHF.

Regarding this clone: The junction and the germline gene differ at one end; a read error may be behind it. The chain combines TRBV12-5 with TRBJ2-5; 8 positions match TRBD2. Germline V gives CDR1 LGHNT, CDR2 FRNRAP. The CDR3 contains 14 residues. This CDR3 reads CASGPRTSQGTQYF. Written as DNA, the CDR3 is TGTGCTAGTGGTCCGCGGACTAGCCAAGGGACCCAGTACTTC.

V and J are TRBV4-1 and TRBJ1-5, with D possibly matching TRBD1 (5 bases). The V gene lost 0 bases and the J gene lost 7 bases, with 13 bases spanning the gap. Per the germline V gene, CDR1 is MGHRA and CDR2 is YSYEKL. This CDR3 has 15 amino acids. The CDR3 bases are TGCGCCAGCAGCCAAGATCAAGGCAGGGCGCAGCCCCAGCATTTT. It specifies CASSQDQGRAQPQHF.

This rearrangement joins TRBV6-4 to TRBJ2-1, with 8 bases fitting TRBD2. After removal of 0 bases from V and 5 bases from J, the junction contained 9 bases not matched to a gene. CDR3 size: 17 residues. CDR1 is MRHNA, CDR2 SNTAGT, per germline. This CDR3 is CASSDSGGASGDNEQFF. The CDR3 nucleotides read TGTGCCAGCAGTGACTCCGGGGGGGCTAGCGGTGACAATGAGCAGTTCTTC.

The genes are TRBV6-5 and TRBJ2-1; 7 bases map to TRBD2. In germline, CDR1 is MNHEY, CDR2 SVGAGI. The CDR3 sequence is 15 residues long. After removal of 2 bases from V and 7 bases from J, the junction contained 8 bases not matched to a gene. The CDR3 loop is CASSYGGVHGNEQFF. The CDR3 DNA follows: TGTGCCAGCAGTTACGGGGGGGTTCATGGGAATGAGCAGTTCTTC.

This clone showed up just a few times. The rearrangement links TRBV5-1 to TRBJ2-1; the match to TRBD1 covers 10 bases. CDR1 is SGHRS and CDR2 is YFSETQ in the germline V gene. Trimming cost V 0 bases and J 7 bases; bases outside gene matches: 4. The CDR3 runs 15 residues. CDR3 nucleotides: TGCGCCAGCAGCTTGGTGGGGACAGGGGCGAATGAGCAGTTCTTC. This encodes CASSLVGTGANEQFF.